This T cell receptor (beta chain) was profiled in a study of cytomegalovirus exposure and HLA in healthy donors. Study outcomes and limitations: Whilst most TCR sequences proved rare, a subset of public TCRs occurred across many donors. The study recorded 160 or so TCR beta chains that were cytomegalovirus-associated.

The PCR employed 60 Vbeta primers together with 13 Jbeta primers. How the authors handled the data: Later, an analysis found tens of millions of unique TCR beta chains, and around 12 million of these were shared. Profiled with immunoSEQ multiplex PCR; TCRdb holds only in-frame clones, not every one. V and J calls and clone size are those listed in that table; D and trimming were worked out from the DNA. The sample comprises 140,000 to 150,000 clones, 75% to 80% of which are singletons, and roughly 2.4% rests with the top ten. Germline-derived CDR1 and CDR2 are MDHEN and SYDVKM. This CDR3 is 15 amino acids long. J lost 2 bases, V lost 4 bases, and 6 bases had no gene match. In the case of this clone: Its antigen remains unidentified.

This TCR came from a woman under 30 in good health and CMV-seropositive. Sequencing was performed on PBMCs. The rearrangement uses TRBV28 and TRBJ1-2, with 8 bases identical to TRBD1. The DNA of the CDR3 is TGTGCCAGCAGTTCACCGGGACAGGCGAACTATGGCTACACCTTC. This gives the protein CASSSPGQANYGYTF.